A single sample is the source of the 28 T cell receptor beta chains below, sequenced in a study of technical replicates of blood from a few donors. Clones were sequenced by immunoSEQ multiplex PCR, and TCRdb holds only the in-frame ones, with some missing. The sample lists over 90,000 clones, roughly 96% occurring once. The sample was T cells isolated from PBMCs. Source of these receptors: a human donor in good health.

The rearrangement uses TRBV6-5 and TRBJ2-7; 7 bases agree with TRBD1. Germline V gene sequence: CDR1 MNHEY, CDR2 SVGAGI. The V gene end was trimmed by 2 bases and the J gene end by 4 bases; junction bases not matched to a gene: 11. The CDR3 runs to 16 residues. The CDR3 here is CASSYPIRGRVYEQYF. The CDR3 DNA sequence: TGTGCCAGCAGTTACCCGATTAGGGGGCGCGTATACGAGCAGTACTTC.

The rearrangement links TRBV5-4 to TRBJ2-1, with TRBD2 identical over 10 bases. The V segment lost 0 bases and the J segment 7 bases; nucleotides outside the gene matches: 10. The CDR3 length is 17 residues. Germline CDR1 is SGHNT and CDR2 is YYREEE (reference sequence). For the CDR3, the DNA is TGTGCCAGCAGCTTGGTGGGGGCTAGCGGGAGCGAGAATGAGCAGTTCTTC. Its protein is CASSLVGASGSENEQFF.

The chain combines TRBV7-9 with TRBJ2-2; TRBD1 agrees at 9 bases. The CDR3 sequence is 17 residues long. Germline CDR1 reads SEHNR; CDR2 reads FQNEAQ (reference sequence). Unmatched junction bases numbered 12, after V lost 5 bases and J lost 5 bases. The CDR3 protein is CASSATPGQGVTGELFF. CDR3 sequence (DNA): TGTGCCAGCAGCGCCACCCCGGGACAGGGTGTAACCGGGGAGCTGTTTTTT.

Notes on this clone: One end of the junction fails to match germline, which may point to a read error. J is TRBJ1-4 and V is TRBV7-6, with TRBD1 as a possible D gene (5 bases). Germline V gene sequence: CDR1 SGHVS, CDR2 FNYEAQ. CDR3 size: 15 residues. CDR3 nucleotides: TGTGCCAGCAGATTAGGGGCGGGCAGAAATGAAAAACTGTTTTTT. Its translation is CASRLGAGRNEKLFF.

The gene calls are TRBV7-3 and TRBJ2-5; D perhaps matches TRBD2 (6 bases). This CDR3 comprises 15 residues. Trimming took 1 base from V and 5 from J, leaving 14 bases between them. In germline, CDR1 is SGHTA, CDR2 FQGTGA. CDR3 amino acids: CASSLMEGPGETQYF. The CDR3 DNA is TGTGCCAGCAGCTTAATGGAGGGTCCCGGGGAGACCCAGTACTTC.

The chain carries TRBV7-8 and TRBJ1-4; TRBD1 might be the D (5 bases). Trimming removed 4 bases at V and 7 bases at J, with 22 bases between. In germline, CDR1 is SGHVS, CDR2 FQNEAQ. The CDR3 has 17 amino acids. The CDR3 DNA is TGTGCCAGCAGCTCCCCCCTGGTAGGGGCGGAACCTGAAAAACTGTTTTTT. Translating gives CASSSPLVGAEPEKLFF.

This chain connects TRBV5-6 to TRBJ2-2; D uncertain. The ends were cut back, 0 bases at V and 6 bases at J, with 6 bases in the middle. The CDR3 loop spans 13 amino acids. Germline V lookup: CDR1 SGHDT, CDR2 YYEEEE. CDR3 region: CASSLAGPGELFF. DNA for the CDR3: TGTGCCAGCAGCTTGGCGGGTCCCGGGGAGCTGTTTTTT.

The chain joins TRBV19 to TRBJ1-3; 9 bases fit TRBD1. This CDR3 contains 15 residues. CDR1 is LNHDA, CDR2 SQIVND, per germline (reference sequence). The V segment lost 3 bases and the J segment 4 bases; nucleotides outside the gene matches: 4. DNA for the CDR3: TGTGCCAGTAGTATCTCCGGGACAGGGGGAAACACCATATATTTT. Residues: CASSISGTGGNTIYF.

V usage is TRBV4-1 and J usage is TRBJ2-5; TRBD2 might be the D (6 bases). CDR1 and CDR2 (germline): MGHRA, YSYEKL. Trimming removed 5 bases at V and 4 bases at J, with 20 bases between. The CDR3 is made up of 16 amino acids. The CDR3 region has the DNA TGCGCCAGCAGCTATCTCCCGGGACTCCCGGGAGAGACCCAGTACTTC. Protein product: CASSYLPGLPGETQYF.

The chain carries TRBV2 and TRBJ1-2; TRBD1 agrees at 9 bases. The CDR3 has 14 residues. J lost 4 bases, V lost 5 bases, and 5 bases had no gene match. Germline V CDR1 and CDR2: SNHLY, FYNNEI. The chain's CDR3 is CASSMDRGVYGYTF. The CDR3, as DNA: TGTGCCAGCAGTATGGACAGGGGTGTCTATGGCTACACCTTC.

This rearrangement joins TRBV5-1 to TRBJ2-1; 14 nucleotides agree with TRBD2. This CDR3 has 17 residues. With 4 bases clipped from V and 3 bases from J, the junction kept 6 bases outside the gene matches. Per germline, CDR1 SGHRS and CDR2 YFSETQ. The CDR3 loop is CASSTGLAGALYNEQFF. In nucleotides, the CDR3 is TGCGCCAGCAGCACGGGACTAGCGGGGGCACTCTACAATGAGCAGTTCTTC.

For the CDR3, the DNA is TGTGCCAGCAGCTCACCGGGACAACACAATGAGCAGTTCTTC. Translating it yields CASSSPGQHNEQFF. V and J are TRBV7-2 and TRBJ2-1; possible D gene TRBD1, 6 bases. The CDR3 totals 14 residues. Trimming cost V 4 bases and J 5 bases, with 12 bases left between them. Germline V gene sequence: CDR1 SGHTA, CDR2 FQGNSA. Supplemented by reference TRBV7-2 and TRBJ2-1, the full variable domain reads GAGVSQSPSNKVTEKGKDVELRCDPISGHTALYWYRQSLGQGLEFLIYFQGNSAPDKSGLPSDRFSAERTGGSVSTLTIQRTQQEDSAVYLCASSSPGQHNEQFFGPGTRLTVL.

The chain employs TRBV18 and TRBJ2-1; no reliable D call. The V end was cut by 4 bases, the J end by 2 bases, with 12 bases between. CDR1 KGHSH and CDR2 LQKENI come from the germline V gene. The CDR3 spans 15 residues. The CDR3 DNA is TGTGCCAGCTCACTACTTGCGAGCCCCTACAATGAGCAGTTCTTC. Residues: CASSLLASPYNEQFF.

The chain employs TRBV6-5 and TRBJ2-1; TRBD1 aligns across 8 bases. After removal of 5 bases from V and 9 bases from J, the junction contained 6 bases not matched to a gene. Looked up from germline, CDR1 is MNHEY and CDR2 is SVGAGI. CDR3 length: 13 residues. The DNA for the CDR3 is TGTGCCAGCAGTATTGGACAGGGAGGTGAGCAGTTCTTC. As protein: CASSIGQGGEQFF.

The chain carries TRBV7-9 and TRBJ1-6; 9 nucleotides line up with TRBD1. This CDR3 comprises 19 residues. V gave up 6 bases and J gave up 2 bases; unmatched junction bases: 14. Germline V gene lookup returns CDR1 SEHNR and CDR2 FQNEAQ (reference sequence). The CDR3 nucleotides read TGTGCCAGCAGTTTATCCGGGACAGGGAATTGGCCCTATAATTCACCCCTCCACTTT. It codes for CASSLSGTGNWPYNSPLHF.

V gene TRBV11-2 combines with J gene TRBJ2-1, with D unresolved. The CDR3 is made up of 14 amino acids. V was shortened by 6 bases and J by 1 base, with 10 bases between the two germline ends. CDR1 SGHAT and CDR2 FQNNGV come from the germline V gene. The CDR3 DNA is TGTGCCAGCAGTGCGACTCTTTCCTACAATGAGCAGTTCTTC. Residues: CASSATLSYNEQFF.

The rearrangement uses TRBV28 and TRBJ2-4; TRBD1 matches at 7 bases. V lost 3 bases to trimming and J lost 2 bases; unmatched junction nucleotides: 4. This CDR3 contains 15 residues. Germline CDR1 reads MDHEN; CDR2 reads SYDVKM. Here the CDR3 reads CASSFLQGTKNIQYF. The CDR3 bases are TGTGCCAGCAGTTTCTTACAGGGGACCAAAAACATTCAGTACTTC.

This clone was counted a single time. The V gene is TRBV5-1, the J gene TRBJ1-2; perhaps TRBD1 as D (6 bases). Trimming left V 0 bases short and J 3 bases short, with 12 bases between. From germline, CDR1 is SGHRS and CDR2 YFSETQ. The CDR3 has 15 amino acids. CDR3 amino acids: CASSLVADSHYGYTF. The CDR3 DNA follows: TGCGCCAGCAGCTTGGTCGCGGACAGCCACTATGGCTACACCTTC.

The chain combines TRBV19 with TRBJ2-1; D remains unclear. There are 12 residues in the CDR3. Germline CDR1 reads LNHDA; CDR2 reads SQIVND (reference sequence). V lost 4 bases and J lost 8, with 9 bases in between. The CDR3 spells CASSRDIHEQFF. The CDR3 DNA sequence: TGTGCCAGTAGTAGAGATATCCATGAGCAGTTCTTC.

The V call is TRBV7-7, the J call TRBJ2-7, with TRBD1 matching 7 bases. CDR1 SSHAT and CDR2 FNYEAQ come from the germline V gene (reference sequence). V lost 5 bases, J lost 1 base, and 8 bases stayed unmatched. This CDR3 comprises 15 residues. The CDR3 loop is CASSEGQGVSYEQYF. DNA of the CDR3: TGTGCCAGCAGCGAAGGCCAGGGGGTATCCTACGAGCAGTACTTC.

The chain links TRBV25-1 to TRBJ2-3; possibly TRBD2 for D (6 bases). Germline V gene lookup returns CDR1 MGHDK and CDR2 SYGVNS. The V and J ends lost 7 bases and 3 bases respectively, with 11 bases between them. The length of the CDR3 is 13 residues. The DNA for the CDR3 is TGTGCCAGCATGCATAGCGGTACAGATACGCAGTATTTT. Translating gives CASMHSGTDTQYF.

A note on this clone: At one end the junction does not follow the germline gene, possibly because of a read error. The genes are TRBV19 and TRBJ2-5; weak D call: TRBD1 (6 bases). The V gene's germline CDR1 is LNHDA and CDR2 SQIVND (reference sequence). This CDR3 has 14 amino acids. As DNA, the CDR3 is TGTGCCAGTAGTCCCACAGGGAACCAGGAGACCCAGTACTTC. Amino acid sequence: CASSPTGNQETQYF.

The chain uses TRBV7-9 and TRBJ2-1, with D tentatively TRBD1 (5 bases). Trimming left V 2 bases short and J 10 bases short, with 12 bases between. Germline CDR1 SEHNR, CDR2 FQNEAQ (reference sequence). The CDR3 runs to 13 residues. CDR3 nucleotide sequence: TGTGCCAGCAGCTTATCTGAGGCAGGGGAGCAGTTCTTC. Amino acids: CASSLSEAGEQFF.

V usage is TRBV6-6 and J usage is TRBJ1-2; perhaps TRBD1 as D (5 bases). V was cut by 6 bases and J by 4 bases, with 9 bases left in between. The CDR3 has 12 amino acids. Germline V lookup: CDR1 MNHNY, CDR2 SVGAGI (reference sequence). DNA of the CDR3: TGTGCCAGCAGGGACATTGGCTATGGCTACACCTTC. Protein product: CASRDIGYGYTF.

The genes are TRBV5-8 and TRBJ2-7; TRBD1 is a possible D gene (6 bases). Trimming removed 3 bases at V and 1 base at J, with 14 bases between. The CDR3 loop spans 15 amino acids. Per germline, CDR1 SGHTS and CDR2 YDEGEE. CDR3 nucleotides: TGTGCCAGCAGCTCCAGGGGAGTCCAATCCTACGAGCAGTACTTC. Encoded protein: CASSSRGVQSYEQYF. Together with reference TRBV5-8 and TRBJ2-7, the CDR3 gives the full variable domain: EAGVTQSPTHLIKTRGQQATLRCSPISGHTSVYWYQQALGLGLQFLLWYDEGEERNRGNFPPRFSGRQFPNYSSELNVNALELEDSALYLCASSSRGVQSYEQYFGPGTRLTVT.

The chain uses TRBV6-5 and TRBJ2-1; maybe TRBD2 (5 bases). The length of the CDR3 is 14 residues. CDR1 and CDR2 (germline): MNHEY, SVGAGI. V lost 5 bases and J lost 6, with 14 bases in between. The CDR3 region is CASSIGVLGNEQFF. The CDR3 DNA is TGTGCCAGCAGTATCGGGGTATTGGGCAATGAGCAGTTCTTC.

This sequence joins TRBV6-6 and TRBJ1-5; TRBD1 is a possible D gene (5 bases). The V and J ends lost 4 bases and 1 base respectively, with 8 bases between them. CDR3 length equals 14 residues. CDR1 is MNHNY and CDR2 is SVGAGI in the germline V gene (reference sequence). CDR3 sequence reads: CASSSGGSNQPQHF. The CDR3 coding sequence is TGTGCCAGCAGTTCGGGGGGGAGCAATCAGCCCCAGCATTTT.

Here the CDR3 reads CASSDPVGLAGAVSYNEQFF. DNA for the CDR3: TGTGCCAGCAGCGACCCCGTGGGGCTAGCGGGAGCGGTTAGCTACAATGAGCAGTTCTTC. The chain is built from TRBV14 and TRBJ2-1; 10 nucleotides match TRBD2. The length of the CDR3 is 20 residues. Losses at the gene ends were 5 bases for V and 3 bases for J; bases not matched to a gene: 19. CDR1 and CDR2 from the germline V gene are SGHDN and FVKESK.